This T cell receptor (beta chain) came from a study of blood T cell repertoires in COVID-19. Germline assignment: CDR1 MNHEY and CDR2 SVGEGT. The CDR3 covers 13 residues. Trimming pared 4 bases from V and 5 bases from J, leaving 12 bases between. Here immunoSEQ multiplex PCR was the method, and the copy in TCRdb shows in-frame clones only, minus some. The sample holds around 150,000 clones, approximately 88% seen once. The chain combines TRBV6-2 or TRBV6-3 with TRBJ2-7; the D gene is possibly TRBD1 (6 bases). The sample consisted of peripheral blood. This sequence originates from a man in his fifties or sixties with active or convalescent COVID-19. CDR3 sequence (DNA): TGTGCCAGCAGTTCCTACGGACAGAACGAGCAGTACTTC. Residues: CASSSYGQNEQYF.